One sample yielded the 15 T cell receptor beta chains listed below, sequenced in a study of low-dose radiotherapy and immunotherapy resistance in tumors. Time point reported: before trial treatment. Alpha and beta chains were covered, as first-strand cDNA relied on TRAV- and TRBV-specific primers. Amplification of TCRs used a constant-region primer and V-primer adapter for roughly 20 PCR cycles. TCRdb independently ran MiXCR on the reads; one entry per CDR3 protein. Here the sample spans some 88,000 distinct CDR3 sequences, 8% to 10% being singletons. Sequenced here: PBMCs, sampled before treatment. The receptor set was obtained from a male donor with prostate cancer.

This clonotype was seen at least ten times. The V gene is TRBV7-2, the J gene TRBJ1-5; D unclear. Germline CDR1 reads SGHTA; CDR2 reads FQGNSA. The germline V and J ends were trimmed by 1 base and 4 bases, with 11 bases remaining between them. The CDR3 is made up of 15 amino acids. The CDR3: CASSLGWSGNQPQHF. In DNA, the CDR3 is TGTGCCAGCAGCTTAGGGTGGTCGGGGAATCAGCCCCAGCATTTT.

This clonotype was observed many times. This rearrangement joins TRBV20-1 to TRBJ2-1, with 7 bases matching TRBD2. Germline V lookup: CDR1 DFQATT, CDR2 SNEGSKA (reference sequence). The CDR3 contains 15 residues. Trimming took 4 bases from V and 2 from J; bases not matched to a gene: 8. CDR3 region: CSAMLRDYTYNEQFF. CDR3 in DNA: TGCAGTGCTATGCTGAGGGACTACACCTACAATGAGCAGTTCTTC.

Ten or more counts support this clonotype. The chain uses TRBV3-1 and TRBJ2-6, with TRBD1 matching over 10 bases. The ends lost 4 bases at V and 1 base at J; junction bases unmatched: 4. The germline V gene has CDR1 LGHDT and CDR2 YNNKEL (reference sequence). This CDR3 is built from 17 residues. CDR3: CASSPTGGTSGANVLTF. CDR3 coding DNA: TGTGCCAGCAGCCCGACAGGGGGCACTTCTGGGGCCAACGTCCTGACTTTC. Using reference TRBV3-1 and TRBJ2-6 for the parts outside the CDR3, the full variable domain is DTAVSQTPKYLVTQMGNDKSIKCEQNLGHDTMYWYKQDSKKFLKIMFSYNNKELIINETVPNRFSPKSPDKAHLNLHINSLELGDSAVYFCASSPTGGTSGANVLTFGAGSRLTVL.

As regards this clonotype: A far larger clone is only one base removed, so a read error is likely. This chain uses TRBV7-8 with TRBJ2-3; possibly TRBD2 for D (6 bases). This CDR3 comprises 12 residues. Germline V gene data show CDR1 as SGHVS and CDR2 as FQNEAQ. The CDR3 here is CASIGGEETKYF. Written as DNA, the CDR3 is TGTGCCAGCATAGGAGGGGAAGAGACCAAGTACTTC.

This clonotype was detected ten times or more. V is TRBV18 and J is TRBJ2-7; D might be TRBD1 or TRBD2, each matching 5 bases. The CDR3 extends over 12 amino acids. Germline loops: CDR1 KGHSH, CDR2 LQKENI. The germline V and J ends were trimmed by 5 bases and 3 bases, with 8 bases remaining between them. The CDR3 is CASSGDGYEQYF. CDR3 nucleotides: TGTGCCAGCTCAGGGGACGGCTACGAGCAGTACTTC.

This clonotype came up many times. The chain combines TRBV4-2 with TRBJ1-5, with D perhaps matching TRBD1 (6 bases). Germline CDR1 and CDR2: LGHNA and YNFKEQ. CDR3 length: 15 residues. V shed 3 bases and J shed 7 bases, with 16 bases lying between them. DNA of the CDR3: TGTGCCAGCAGCCACCCCCTACAGGGCCCCCAGCCCCAGCATTTT. It codes for CASSHPLQGPQPQHF.

This clonotype was seen many times. The chain carries TRBV28 and TRBJ1-1; 8 nucleotides align to TRBD1. The germline gives CDR1 MDHEN, CDR2 SYDVKM. The CDR3 spans 14 residues. The J segment lost 5 bases and the V segment lost 4 bases, leaving 6 bases of the junction unmatched. The CDR3 coding sequence is TGTGCCAGCAGTTCAGGACAGGGCTGGACTGAAGCTTTCTTT. The encoded protein is CASSSGQGWTEAFF.

At least ten counts were recorded for this clonotype. V usage is TRBV20-1 and J usage is TRBJ2-3; 10 bases map to TRBD2. CDR1 is DFQATT and CDR2 is SNEGSKA in the germline V gene (reference sequence). J was trimmed by 3 bases and V by 0 bases; bases with no gene match: 6. The CDR3 is 16 residues long. CDR3 sequence reads: CSARETSGKTTDTQYF. CDR3 bases: TGCAGTGCTAGAGAAACTAGCGGGAAGACTACAGATACGCAGTATTTT.

This clonotype appeared many times. This chain connects TRBV18 to TRBJ2-1; 14 bases match TRBD2. This CDR3 has 16 residues. V gave up 5 bases and J gave up 8 bases; unmatched junction bases: 8. CDR1 and CDR2 (germline): KGHSH, LQKENI. CDR3 sequence: CASSGRLAGGPDEQFF. Here the CDR3 DNA reads TGTGCCAGCTCAGGACGACTAGCGGGAGGGCCCGATGAGCAGTTCTTC.

This clonotype was picked up many times. The chain links TRBV3-1 to TRBJ1-1; D gene ambiguous. Germline V gene data show CDR1 as LGHDT and CDR2 as YNNKEL (reference sequence). Trimming shortened V by 4 bases and J by 4 bases, and 10 bases separated the two germline ends. The CDR3 runs to 13 residues. The CDR3 nucleotides read TGTGCCAGCAGCCCGTTCCTGGGCACTGAAGCTTTCTTT. Amino acid sequence: CASSPFLGTEAFF.

This clonotype was seen many times. The rearrangement links TRBV7-6 to TRBJ2-1; D is unresolved. Germline V gives CDR1 SGHVS, CDR2 FNYEAQ. The CDR3 spans 11 residues. Trimming stripped 6 bases from V and 11 bases from J, with 11 bases between. The CDR3 DNA reads TGTGCCAGCAGTATTTGGATGCAGCAGTTCTTC. Protein product: CASSIWMQQFF.

Many counts were recorded for this clonotype. This chain joins TRBV19 and TRBJ2-4, with D perhaps being TRBD1 or TRBD2 (6 bases each). The CDR3 extends over 13 amino acids. V was trimmed by 5 bases and J by 9 bases, leaving 14 bases between them. CDR1 and CDR2 (germline): LNHDA, SQIVND (reference sequence). CDR3 sequence (DNA): TGTGCCAGTAGTGGGCTAAAGGGGGGCATTCAGTACTTC. Translation: CASSGLKGGIQYF.

This clonotype has only a few counts. The gene calls are TRBV5-1 and TRBJ2-2, with D uncertain. The V and J ends lost 0 bases and 0 bases respectively, with 9 bases between them. Per the germline V gene, CDR1 is SGHRS and CDR2 is YFSETQ. The CDR3 is 16 residues long. The CDR3 DNA is TGCGCCAGCAGCTTGGACCAGCTTACGAACACCGGGGAGCTGTTTTTT. It encodes CASSLDQLTNTGELFF.

There are many counts of this clonotype. This rearrangement joins TRBV7-2 to TRBJ2-3; 7 bases are shared with TRBD1. The germline V gene encodes CDR1 SGHTA and CDR2 FQGNSA. The CDR3 length is 14 residues. V dropped 5 bases and J dropped 1; count of bases not matched to a gene: 3. The DNA for the CDR3 is TGTGCCAGCAGCATAGGACAGGGCACAGATACGCAGTATTTT. Encoded protein: CASSIGQGTDTQYF.

This clonotype has at least ten counts. The rearrangement links TRBV10-3 to TRBJ1-2, with D unresolved. CDR3 length: 16 residues. V was clipped by 5 bases and J by 0 bases, with 16 bases between them. Germline V gene data show CDR1 as ENHRY and CDR2 as SYGVKD. The CDR3 DNA sequence: TGTGCCATCAGTTCCGGGATCAAGGAAACTAACTATGGCTACACCTTC. Translating gives CAISSGIKETNYGYTF.